This T cell receptor (beta chain) was recovered during a study of T cell responses to AZD1222 COVID-19 vaccine. CDR3 length equals 17 residues. Germline-derived CDR1 and CDR2 are SGDLS and YYNGEE. Unmatched junction bases numbered 4, after V lost 0 bases and J lost 6 bases. The data were produced by immunoSEQ multiplex PCR, yet TCRdb's version contains in-frame clones alone and is incomplete. The sample gives 120,000 to 150,000 clones, 85% to 90% of which show up once; roughly 1.7% is in the top ten. V is TRBV9 and J is TRBJ2-2; 14 bases are a match to TRBD2. The clonotype originates from an adult who received the AZD1222 COVID-19 vaccine. Source: peripheral blood, taken 28 days after the second AZD1222 dose. In nucleotides, the CDR3 is TGTGCCAGCAGCGTAGAGGGACTAGCGGGAGTATCCGGGGAGCTGTTTTTT. Encoded protein: CASSVEGLAGVSGELFF.